The 19 T cell receptor beta chains below all came from one sample that was sequenced in a study of cytomegalovirus exposure and HLA in healthy donors. TCRdb's copy holds only in-frame clones and misses some; the assay was immunoSEQ multiplex PCR. The sample consists of roughly 80,000 clones, approximately 91% of them appearing once. The sequenced sample consisted of PBMCs. Receptor source: a man aged 30 to 45 in good health and CMV-seronegative.

This rearrangement joins TRBV7-9 to TRBJ1-1; D is uncertain. Trimming shortened V by 8 bases and J by 1 base, and 8 bases separated the two germline ends. Germline assignment: CDR1 SEHNR and CDR2 FQNEAQ (reference sequence). CDR3 length: 12 amino acids. The CDR3 nucleotides are TGTGCCAGCCACAGCCAGAACACTGAAGCTTTCTTT. Encoded protein: CASHSQNTEAFF. Full variable domain (rest looked up from reference TRBV7-9 and TRBJ1-1): DTGVSQNPRHKITKRGQNVTFRCDPISEHNRLYWYRQTLGQGPEFLTYFQNEAQLEKSRLLSDRFSAERPKGSFSTLEIQRTEQGDSAMYLCASHSQNTEAFFGQGTRLTVV.

This clone was found a few times. The J gene is TRBJ1-1, the V gene TRBV19; 8 bases fit TRBD1. Germline V lookup: CDR1 LNHDA, CDR2 SQIVND (reference sequence). The length of the CDR3 is 13 residues. With 3 bases clipped from V and 4 bases from J, the junction kept 1 base outside the gene matches. As DNA, the CDR3 is TGTGCCAGTAGTATCCAGGGGGCCACTGAAGCTTTCTTT. Its translation: CASSIQGATEAFF.

The chain carries TRBV6-6 and TRBJ1-2; D is perhaps TRBD1 (5 bases). The V end lost 4 bases, the J end lost 3 bases, and 9 bases lay between the germline ends. CDR1 and CDR2 from the germline V gene are MNHNY and SVGAGI (reference sequence). This CDR3 comprises 13 residues. This CDR3 reads CASSLQGDYGYTF. CDR3 coding DNA: TGTGCCAGCAGTTTGCAGGGTGACTATGGCTACACCTTC.

The chain carries TRBV7-9 and TRBJ1-1; D is undetermined. With 2 bases removed from V and 2 bases from J, the gap between germline ends came to 12 bases. The CDR3 runs 15 residues. CDR1 and CDR2 from the germline V gene are SEHNR and FQNEAQ (reference sequence). The DNA for the CDR3 is TGTGCCAGCAGCTTACGTGGTGGTGGCAACACTGAAGCTTTCTTT. Its translation: CASSLRGGGNTEAFF. Looking up the rest from reference TRBV7-9 and TRBJ1-1 gives the full variable domain: DTGVSQNPRHKITKRGQNVTFRCDPISEHNRLYWYRQTLGQGPEFLTYFQNEAQLEKSRLLSDRFSAERPKGSFSTLEIQRTEQGDSAMYLCASSLRGGGNTEAFFGQGTRLTVV.

This clone occurred once. The chain carries TRBV7-8 and TRBJ2-1; 10 bases agree with TRBD2. V was clipped by 3 bases and J by 9 bases; unmatched bases: 17. The CDR3 contains 18 residues. The V gene's germline CDR1 is SGHVS and CDR2 FQNEAQ. CDR3 sequence reads: CASSFENYPSGSSLEQFF. The CDR3 nucleotides are TGTGCCAGCAGCTTCGAAAATTACCCTAGCGGGAGTAGTCTTGAGCAGTTCTTC.

This rearrangement joins TRBV16 to TRBJ1-2; possible D gene TRBD1, 5 bases. V dropped 3 bases and J dropped 0 bases, with 8 bases sitting between them. CDR3 length: 14 amino acids. Germline V gene sequence: CDR1 KGHSY, CDR2 FQNENV. CDR3 region: CASSQTETNYGYTF. Here the CDR3 DNA reads TGTGCCAGCAGCCAGACAGAGACTAACTATGGCTACACCTTC. The whole variable domain, remainder taken from reference TRBV16 and TRBJ1-2, is GEEVAQTPKHLVRGEGQKAKLYCAPIKGHSYVFWYQQVLKNEFKFLISFQNENVFDETGMPKERFSAKCLPNSPCSLEIQATKLEDSAVYFCASSQTETNYGYTFGSGTRLTVV.

This clone has just a few counts. The CDR3 loop is CASSPRVAGDLSPLHF. The CDR3 DNA is TGTGCCAGCAGTCCCAGGGTGGCAGGGGATCTCTCACCCCTCCACTTT. The V call is TRBV7-2, the J call TRBJ1-6, with a weak D call TRBD1 (6 bases). V lost 6 bases and J 10 bases, leaving 22 bases between the germline ends. The CDR3 has 16 amino acids. CDR1 and CDR2 from the germline V gene are SGHTA and FQGNSA.

This rearrangement joins TRBV28 to TRBJ1-2, with a tentative D call TRBD1 (5 bases). The CDR3 spans 14 residues. Germline values: CDR1 MDHEN, CDR2 SYDVKM. Trimming shortened V by 9 bases and J by 2 bases, and 16 bases separated the two germline ends. CDR3 sequence (DNA): TGTGCCAGTACCCCAGGCAGGGCCAACTATGGCTACACCTTC. This sequence encodes CASTPGRANYGYTF.

The V and J genes are TRBV28 and TRBJ1-1; TRBD1 is a possible D gene (5 bases). The V and J ends lost 6 bases and 1 base respectively, with 18 bases between them. From germline, CDR1 is MDHEN and CDR2 SYDVKM. CDR3 size: 16 residues. CDR3 in DNA: TGTGCCAGCAGCTATGTGTGGGGGGAGGGGAACACTGAAGCTTTCTTT. Translating gives CASSYVWGEGNTEAFF.

This chain uses TRBV29-1 with TRBJ1-1; 8 bases map to TRBD1. This CDR3 is built from 13 residues. Trimming cost V 6 bases and J 4 bases; bases outside gene matches: 7. Germline CDR1 and CDR2: SQVTM and ANQGSEA. CDR3 region: CSVEHTGGTEAFF. The CDR3 region has the DNA TGCAGCGTCGAGCACACAGGGGGCACTGAAGCTTTCTTT. The full variable domain, rest sourced from reference TRBV29-1 and TRBJ1-1, is SAVISQKPSRDICQRGTSLTIQCQVDSQVTMMFWYRQQPGQSLTLIATANQGSEATYESGFVIDKFPISRPNLTFSTLTVSNMSPEDSSIYLCSVEHTGGTEAFFGQGTRLTVV.

This clone came up once. The chain combines TRBV6-5 with TRBJ2-3; D remains ambiguous. CDR3 size: 11 residues. Germline V CDR1 and CDR2: MNHEY, SVGAGI. V was shortened by 8 bases and J by 4 bases, with 7 bases between the two germline ends. The CDR3 DNA reads as TGTGCCAGCTCGCAGGCAGATACGCAGTATTTT. Translated, it gives CASSQADTQYF.

The rearrangement joins TRBV28 to TRBJ1-1, with 9 nucleotides matching TRBD1. The CDR3 covers 16 residues. Germline V gives CDR1 MDHEN, CDR2 SYDVKM. Unmatched junction bases numbered 10, after V lost 5 bases and J lost 3 bases. The DNA for the CDR3 is TGTGCCAGCAGTAATCCTTCGGGACAGGGTTACACTGAAGCTTTCTTT. This encodes CASSNPSGQGYTEAFF. The full variable domain, its missing parts supplied by reference TRBV28 and TRBJ1-1, is DVKVTQSSRYLVKRTGEKVFLECVQDMDHENMFWYRQDPGLGLRLIYFSYDVKMKEKGDIPEGYSVSREKKERFSLILESASTNQTSMYLCASSNPSGQGYTEAFFGQGTRLTVV.

The V gene is TRBV19, the J gene TRBJ1-5; maybe TRBD1 (6 bases). CDR1 and CDR2 (germline): LNHDA, SQIVND (reference sequence). Trimming stripped 4 bases from V and 5 bases from J, with 18 bases between. CDR3 length: 16 amino acids. The CDR3 here is CASSTQRSGVDQPQHF. The CDR3 DNA reads TGTGCCAGTAGTACTCAAAGATCAGGGGTCGATCAGCCCCAGCATTTT.

This clone has a single count. The chain joins TRBV28 to TRBJ1-3; a possible D gene is TRBD1 (6 bases). This CDR3 region has 14 residues. Trimming cost V 5 bases and J 7 bases, with 15 bases left between them. CDR1 and CDR2 from the germline V gene are MDHEN and SYDVKM. In DNA, the CDR3 is TGTGCCAGCAGTCCAGGGGAGATTAAGAACACCATATATTTT. Its translation: CASSPGEIKNTIYF.

The CDR3 coding sequence is TGTGCCAGCTCACCCCCGGGACAGGGGACAAACCCGTCTGGAAACACCATATATTTT. Residues: CASSPPGQGTNPSGNTIYF. V usage is TRBV18 and J usage is TRBJ1-3; 10 bases align to TRBD1. Per the germline V gene, CDR1 is KGHSH and CDR2 is LQKENI. This CDR3 is built from 19 residues. After removal of 3 bases from V and 1 base from J, the junction contained 12 bases not matched to a gene.

This sequence joins TRBV28 and TRBJ2-7, with a possible D match to TRBD2 (5 bases). Germline V gene sequence: CDR1 MDHEN, CDR2 SYDVKM. V lost 8 bases and J lost 0, with 17 bases in between. This CDR3 is 15 amino acids long. CDR3 amino acids: CASSPGITFSYEQYF. CDR3 in DNA: TGTGCCAGCTCCCCCGGGATCACATTCTCCTACGAGCAGTACTTC.

This rearrangement joins TRBV10-1 to TRBJ2-2, with 7 bases identical to TRBD1. The V gene end was trimmed by 8 bases and the J gene end by 6 bases; junction bases not matched to a gene: 12. The CDR3 is 15 residues long. CDR1 and CDR2 (germline): WNHNN, SYGVQD (reference sequence). DNA for the CDR3: TGCGCCAGCGGTGGACAGGCAATTTTGCCCGGGGAGCTGTTTTTT. Encoded protein: CASGGQAILPGELFF.

J is TRBJ1-4 and V is TRBV6-4; D possibly corresponds to TRBD1 (6 bases). Germline V gene lookup returns CDR1 MRHNA and CDR2 SNTAGT. Trimming left V 0 bases short and J 4 bases short, with 12 bases between. The CDR3 covers 16 residues. CDR3 region: CASSDSGGADNEKLFF. DNA of the CDR3: TGTGCCAGCAGTGACTCCGGGGGGGCGGATAATGAAAAACTGTTTTTT.

This clone was recorded only once. This chain connects TRBV9 to TRBJ2-2; D possibly corresponds to TRBD2 (5 bases). This CDR3 has 16 residues. Germline CDR1 reads SGDLS; CDR2 reads YYNGEE. The V and J ends lost 0 bases and 5 bases respectively, with 14 bases between them. The CDR3 here is CASSVVPGMETGELFF. In nucleotides, the CDR3 is TGTGCCAGCAGCGTAGTCCCGGGGATGGAAACCGGGGAGCTGTTTTTT.